The 12 T cell receptor beta chains below all came from one sample that was sequenced in a study of cytomegalovirus exposure and HLA in healthy donors. The primer mix had 60 Vbeta and 13 Jbeta primers. The repertoire was sequenced with immunoSEQ multiplex PCR; TCRdb's copy has only in-frame clones and lacks some. The table has fewer than 300,000 clones, approximately 90% seen once; the top ten hold roughly 4%. The sample comprised PBMCs. The source is a man aged 35 to 55 in good health and CMV-seropositive.

Remarks on this clone: Relative to the germline gene, one junction end is altered; a read error may explain this. The same CDR3 can be traced to other DNA sequences in this sample. The chain recombines TRBV30 with TRBJ2-7; tentatively, D is TRBD2 (6 bases). Germline V CDR1 and CDR2: GTSNPN, SVGIG (reference sequence). This CDR3 is built from 13 residues. Written as DNA, the CDR3 is TGTGCCTGGGGAGGGAAGAGCTCCTACGAGCAGTACTTT. Protein sequence: CAWGGKSSYEQYF.

This clone showed up just once. CDR3 nucleotide sequence: TGTGCCAGCAGCTTGGGCCATAGCGGCACAGATACGCAGTATTTT. This translates into CASSLGHSGTDTQYF. The J gene is TRBJ2-3, the V gene TRBV5-6, with D maybe TRBD2 (5 bases). V gave up 0 bases and J gave up 1 base, with 9 bases separating them. This CDR3 contains 15 residues. Germline V lookup: CDR1 SGHDT, CDR2 YYEEEE.

In its sample, this clone was seen once. The rearrangement uses TRBV7-2 and TRBJ2-1, with 10 bases that match TRBD1. The CDR3 is made up of 16 amino acids. With 3 bases clipped from V and 2 bases from J, the junction kept 4 bases outside the gene matches. CDR1 and CDR2 (germline): SGHTA, FQGNSA. The CDR3 is CASSFPGQGTYNEQFF. Here the CDR3 DNA reads TGTGCCAGCAGCTTCCCGGGACAGGGGACCTACAATGAGCAGTTCTTC.

CDR3 bases: TGTGCCAGCAGTTTAAGTAAGGGGGCGCGGGAGCAGTACTTC. It translates to CASSLSKGAREQYF. The rearrangement uses TRBV27 and TRBJ2-7, with 7 bases fitting TRBD1. The CDR3 runs to 14 residues. The V gene end was trimmed by 2 bases and the J gene end by 7 bases; junction bases not matched to a gene: 8. Per the germline V gene, CDR1 is MNHEY and CDR2 is SMNVEV (reference sequence).

J is TRBJ1-5 and V is TRBV2; D remains unclear. The CDR3 covers 12 residues. V was trimmed by 6 bases and J by 3 bases, leaving 6 bases between them. Germline-derived CDR1 and CDR2 are SNHLY and FYNNEI. For the CDR3, the DNA is TGTGCCAGCAGATACACCAATCAGCCCCAGCATTTT. Protein product: CASRYTNQPQHF. The full variable domain, in which reference TRBV2 and TRBJ1-5 provide the parts outside the CDR3, is EPEVTQTPSHQVTQMGQEVILRCVPISNHLYFYWYRQILGQKVEFLVSFYNNEISEKSEIFDDQFSVERPDGSNFTLKIRSTKLEDSAMYFCASRYTNQPQHFGDGTRLSIL.

The CDR3 sequence is CASSAPPSSGANVLTF. The DNA of the CDR3 is TGTGCCAGTAGTGCCCCCCCCAGCTCTGGGGCCAACGTCCTGACTTTC. This rearrangement joins TRBV19 to TRBJ2-6; D is undetermined. Germline CDR1 LNHDA, CDR2 SQIVND (reference sequence). V lost 5 bases to trimming and J lost 0 bases, with 11 bases between them. CDR3 length: 16 amino acids.

This chain connects TRBV7-9 to TRBJ2-7; 7 bases map to TRBD2. The junction had 4 bases not matched to a gene; V was cut back by 2 bases and J by 3 bases. CDR1 SEHNR and CDR2 FQNEAQ come from the germline V gene (reference sequence). There are 14 residues in the CDR3. CDR3 sequence: CASSLMGGFYEQYF. The CDR3 DNA follows: TGTGCCAGCAGCTTAATGGGGGGGTTCTACGAGCAGTACTTC.

On this clone itself: In the same sample, other DNA sequences code for this CDR3. The chain uses TRBV18 and TRBJ2-7; TRBD1 aligns across 10 bases. The CDR3 contains 15 residues. The ends lost 2 bases at V and 0 bases at J; junction bases unmatched: 1. From germline, CDR1 is KGHSH and CDR2 LQKENI. The CDR3 reads CASSPRQGASYEQYF. The DNA of the CDR3 is TGTGCCAGCTCACCAAGACAGGGGGCCTCCTACGAGCAGTACTTC.

Concerning this clone itself: Other nucleotide sequences from this sample produce the same CDR3. The chain links TRBV5-1 to TRBJ2-3, with TRBD1 matching 7 bases. The CDR3 totals 14 residues. The ends lost 4 bases at V and 1 base at J; junction bases unmatched: 3. Germline V gene lookup returns CDR1 SGHRS and CDR2 YFSETQ. The CDR3 DNA is TGCGCCAGCAGCCTACAGGGGCGCACAGATACGCAGTATTTT. Translating it yields CASSLQGRTDTQYF.

The V and J genes are TRBV5-1 and TRBJ2-1; unclear D gene. V was trimmed by 0 bases and J by 2 bases, leaving 12 bases between them. Per the germline V gene, CDR1 is SGHRS and CDR2 is YFSETQ. The CDR3 is 16 residues long. The CDR3 bases are TGCGCCAGCAGCTTGGGGAGTCCGAGCGCCTACAATGAGCAGTTCTTC. Translation: CASSLGSPSAYNEQFF.

The chain employs TRBV14 and TRBJ2-1, with D perhaps matching TRBD1 (6 bases). Germline values: CDR1 SGHDN, CDR2 FVKESK. This CDR3 is 15 amino acids long. With 2 bases removed from V and 4 bases from J, the gap between germline ends came to 12 bases. CDR3: CASSQPDRLYNEQFF. The CDR3, as DNA: TGTGCCAGCAGCCAACCGGACAGATTATACAATGAGCAGTTCTTC.

This chain uses TRBV27 with TRBJ2-7, with TRBD2 matching over 12 bases. Germline assignment: CDR1 MNHEY and CDR2 SMNVEV (reference sequence). The ends lost 6 bases at V and 2 bases at J; junction bases unmatched: 2. The CDR3 spans 14 residues. In DNA form, the CDR3 reads TGTGCCAGCAGACCTAGCGGGGGGGCCTACGAGCAGTACTTC. This translates into CASRPSGGAYEQYF.